What follows are 19 T cell receptor beta chains derived from one specimen sequenced in a study of response to subunit inactivated influenza vaccine. MiXCR, run by TCRdb on the RT-PCR reads, gives a single entry per CDR3 protein. The sample yields about 500,000 distinct CDR3 sequences, under 8.5% seen once. The input for sequencing was PBMCs from blood, taken around 25 months after vaccination. The receptors stem from a man aged 50-75 years who received an inactivated influenza vaccine.

This chain connects TRBV20-1 to TRBJ2-7, with 9 bases that match TRBD2. Germline lookup yields CDR1 DFQATT and CDR2 SNEGSKA (reference sequence). This CDR3 is built from 15 residues. The ends lost 6 bases at V and 0 bases at J; junction bases unmatched: 9. CDR3 nucleotides: TGCAGTGCGCCGGGACTAGCTAAAAGCTCCTACGAGCAGTACTTC. It translates to CSAPGLAKSSYEQYF.

This clonotype was recorded at least ten times. The chain uses TRBV5-1 and TRBJ2-3; 7 positions agree with TRBD1. The V and J ends lost 4 bases and 2 bases, in that order; junction bases with no gene match: 4. CDR1 is SGHRS and CDR2 is YFSETQ in the germline V gene. The CDR3 extends over 14 amino acids. CDR3: CASSRDSSTDTQYF. CDR3 in DNA: TGCGCCAGCAGCCGGGACAGTTCCACAGATACGCAGTATTTT.

This clonotype was detected many times. The chain has TRBV2 and TRBJ2-6; the match to TRBD1 covers 9 bases. Germline trimming cut 4 bases from V and 4 bases from J; bases unmatched to any gene: 11. The germline gives CDR1 SNHLY, CDR2 FYNNEI. The CDR3 is made up of 18 amino acids. Here the CDR3 reads CASSARPGTGYGANVLTF. As DNA, the CDR3 is TGTGCCAGCAGTGCTCGTCCCGGGACAGGGTACGGGGCCAACGTCCTGACTTTC.

This clonotype was observed a handful of times. CDR3 loop: CASSPPTGPYEQYF. The CDR3, as DNA: TGTGCCAGCAGCCCACCCACAGGGCCCTACGAGCAGTACTTC. This chain joins TRBV5-6 and TRBJ2-7; D may be TRBD1 (6 bases). The CDR3 consists of 14 residues. From germline, CDR1 is SGHDT and CDR2 YYEEEE. The V end lost 4 bases, the J end lost 2 bases, and 13 bases lay between the germline ends.

J is TRBJ2-7 and V is TRBV7-2; TRBD1 matches at 10 bases. The ends lost 1 base at V and 2 bases at J; junction bases unmatched: 2. The CDR3 is made up of 15 amino acids. CDR1 and CDR2 from the germline V gene are SGHTA and FQGNSA. The CDR3 region has the DNA TGTGCCAGCAGCTTAGACGGGACAGGGGCCTACGAGCAGTACTTC. Translating it yields CASSLDGTGAYEQYF.

This clonotype was seen only a few times. The chain employs TRBV7-2 and TRBJ1-1; TRBD1 aligns across 7 bases. Trimming cost V 5 bases and J 3 bases; bases outside gene matches: 9. Germline CDR1 is SGHTA and CDR2 is FQGNSA. The CDR3 runs to 15 residues. Here the CDR3 DNA reads TGTGCCAGCAGCCCCATACCGGGACAGTACACTGAAGCTTTCTTT. It codes for CASSPIPGQYTEAFF.

The V gene is TRBV28, the J gene TRBJ1-2; D is perhaps TRBD1 (6 bases). CDR1 is MDHEN and CDR2 is SYDVKM in the germline V gene. V was cut by 7 bases and J by 7 bases, with 13 bases left in between. CDR3 length: 12 amino acids. In DNA form, the CDR3 reads TGTGCCAGCACCGCTGGGGGCATTGGCTACACCTTC. Amino acid sequence: CASTAGGIGYTF.

This clonotype was observed a handful of times. The genes are TRBV2 and TRBJ1-5; tentative D call: TRBD1 (6 bases). The germline V gene has CDR1 SNHLY and CDR2 FYNNEI. The CDR3 is 14 amino acids. Trimming stripped 2 bases from V and 6 bases from J, with 11 bases between. Written as DNA, the CDR3 is TGTGCCAGCAGTGAATCAGGGGAGAGTCAGCCCCAGCATTTT. Protein sequence: CASSESGESQPQHF.

In its sample, this clonotype was seen many times. The rearrangement joins TRBV24-1 to TRBJ1-4, with a weak D call TRBD1 (6 bases). Germline CDR1 is KGHDR and CDR2 is SFDVKD. Trimming pared 5 bases from V and 6 bases from J, leaving 12 bases between. The CDR3 runs 14 residues. The CDR3 protein is CATSASGADEKLFF. As DNA, the CDR3 is TGTGCCACCAGTGCTTCAGGGGCGGATGAAAAACTGTTTTTT.

This clonotype was counted many times. Written as DNA, the CDR3 is TGTGCCAGCACCGACCGGGCAGGGTCCTATGGCTACACCTTC. Amino acid sequence: CASTDRAGSYGYTF. The chain combines TRBV6-1 with TRBJ1-2; tentative D call: TRBD1 (5 bases). The CDR3 covers 14 residues. The germline V and J ends were trimmed by 7 bases and 4 bases, with 16 bases remaining between them. CDR1 is MNHNS, CDR2 SASEGT, per germline.

This sequence joins TRBV7-9 and TRBJ2-6; the D gene is possibly TRBD1 (6 bases). V was shortened by 5 bases and J by 4 bases, with 9 bases between the two germline ends. Germline lookup yields CDR1 SEHNR and CDR2 FQNEAQ (reference sequence). The CDR3 covers 14 residues. The CDR3 is CASSAGVGANVLTF. The CDR3 bases are TGTGCCAGCAGCGCAGGGGTCGGGGCCAACGTCCTGACTTTC. The variable domain in full, completed from reference TRBV7-9 and TRBJ2-6, reads DTGVSQNPRHKITKRGQNVTFRCDPISEHNRLYWYRQTLGQGPEFLTYFQNEAQLEKSRLLSDRFSAERPKGSFSTLEIQRTEQGDSAMYLCASSAGVGANVLTFGAGSRLTVL.

The CDR3, as DNA: TGCAGCGTTGAACTACAGGGGATGGCCCAGTACTTC. Translation gives CSVELQGMAQYF. The rearrangement joins TRBV29-1 to TRBJ2-5; 7 bases are a match to TRBD1. Germline V CDR1 and CDR2: SQVTM, ANQGSEA. CDR3 length: 12 residues. J lost 9 bases, V lost 2 bases, and 6 bases had no gene match.

Many counts were recorded for this clonotype. This chain links TRBV6-4 with TRBJ1-4; D unresolved. Germline CDR1 is MRHNA and CDR2 is SNTAGT. With 2 bases removed from V and 5 bases from J, the gap between germline ends came to 12 bases. CDR3 length: 15 amino acids. The CDR3 spells CASSDHKQQNEKLFF. In nucleotides, the CDR3 is TGTGCCAGCAGTGACCATAAGCAGCAAAATGAAAAACTGTTTTTT.

There are many counts of this clonotype. A junction boundary mismatches the germline segment, possibly from a read error. The chain couples TRBV7-7 to TRBJ2-1; D unclear. This CDR3 has 13 amino acids. Germline CDR1 SSHAT, CDR2 FNYEAQ (reference sequence). CDR3 nucleotides: TGTGCTAGCAGCTTATTGCCTAACGATGAGCAGTTCTTC. The encoded protein is CASSLLPNDEQFF. Combining the CDR3 with reference TRBV7-7 and TRBJ2-1 gives the whole variable domain GAGVSQSPRYKVTKRGQDVTLRCDPISSHATLYWYQQALGQGPEFLTYFNYEAQPDKSGLPSDRFSAERPEGSISTLTIQRTEQRDSAMYRCASSLLPNDEQFFGPGTRLTVL.

The chain combines TRBV7-9 with TRBJ1-6; D perhaps matches TRBD1 (5 bases). Trimming stripped 1 base from V and 7 bases from J, with 11 bases between. This CDR3 region has 15 residues. Germline CDR1 reads SEHNR; CDR2 reads FQNEAQ (reference sequence). DNA of the CDR3: TGTGCCAGCAGCTTAGGTAGCAGGGAAAATTCACCCCTCCACTTT. It yields the protein CASSLGSRENSPLHF.

The V and J genes are TRBV14 and TRBJ1-1; weak D call: TRBD1 (5 bases). The CDR3 extends over 14 amino acids. Per germline, CDR1 SGHDN and CDR2 FVKESK. V dropped 5 bases and J dropped 0 bases, with 10 bases sitting between them. In DNA, the CDR3 is TGTGCCAGCAGCGCACAGGTCATGAACACTGAAGCTTTCTTT. Amino acid sequence: CASSAQVMNTEAFF.

This clonotype was seen only a few times. The chain joins TRBV27 to TRBJ2-7, with D possibly TRBD2 on 6 matching bases. Germline loops: CDR1 MNHEY, CDR2 SMNVEV (reference sequence). The CDR3 totals 15 residues. With 5 bases removed from V and 6 bases from J, the gap between germline ends came to 20 bases. For the CDR3, the DNA is TGTGCCAGCAGTCCTCTTCGCGGAGGGATTCTCGAGCAGTACTTC. The encoded protein is CASSPLRGGILEQYF.

This clonotype was detected a few times. This sequence joins TRBV7-8 and TRBJ2-7; 9 bases align to TRBD1. Trimming took 5 bases from V and 2 from J; bases not matched to a gene: 7. Germline-derived CDR1 and CDR2 are SGHVS and FQNEAQ. The CDR3 contains 15 residues. This CDR3 reads CASSAHRGLTYEQYF. CDR3 in DNA: TGTGCCAGCAGCGCCCACAGGGGGCTTACCTACGAGCAGTACTTC.

The CDR3 spells CASSLSRQGFSSSGANVLTF. The CDR3 nucleotides read TGTGCCAGCAGCTTATCGAGACAGGGGTTTTCTTCCTCTGGGGCCAACGTCCTGACTTTC. This chain joins TRBV7-8 and TRBJ2-6, with 8 positions matching TRBD1. Germline CDR1 is SGHVS and CDR2 is FQNEAQ. The CDR3 contains 20 residues. V was clipped by 2 bases and J by 0 bases; unmatched bases: 12.